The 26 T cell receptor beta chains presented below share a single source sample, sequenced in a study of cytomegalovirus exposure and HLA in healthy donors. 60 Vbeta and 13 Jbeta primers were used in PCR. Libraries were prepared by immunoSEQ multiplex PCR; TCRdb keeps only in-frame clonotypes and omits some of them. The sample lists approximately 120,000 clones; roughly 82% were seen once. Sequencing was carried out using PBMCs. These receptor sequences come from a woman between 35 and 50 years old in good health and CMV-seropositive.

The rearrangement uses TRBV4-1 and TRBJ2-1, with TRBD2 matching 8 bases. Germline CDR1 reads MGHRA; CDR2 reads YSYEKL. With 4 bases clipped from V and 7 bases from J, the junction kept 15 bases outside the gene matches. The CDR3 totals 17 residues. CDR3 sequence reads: CASSLNPPGLESNEQFF. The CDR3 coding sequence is TGCGCCAGCAGCCTGAACCCACCGGGACTAGAAAGTAATGAGCAGTTCTTC.

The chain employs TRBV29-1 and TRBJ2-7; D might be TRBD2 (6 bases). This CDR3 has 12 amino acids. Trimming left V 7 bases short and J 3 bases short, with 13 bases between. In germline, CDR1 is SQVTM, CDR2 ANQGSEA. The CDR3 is CSALLRGYEQYF. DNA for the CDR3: TGCAGCGCCCTCTTGCGGGGCTACGAGCAGTACTTC.

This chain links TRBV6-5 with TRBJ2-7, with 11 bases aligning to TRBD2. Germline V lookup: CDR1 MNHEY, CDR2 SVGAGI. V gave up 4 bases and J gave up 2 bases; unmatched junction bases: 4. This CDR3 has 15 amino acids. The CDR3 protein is CASSSPGLAAYEQYF. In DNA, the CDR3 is TGTGCCAGCAGTTCACCGGGACTAGCGGCCTACGAGCAGTACTTC.

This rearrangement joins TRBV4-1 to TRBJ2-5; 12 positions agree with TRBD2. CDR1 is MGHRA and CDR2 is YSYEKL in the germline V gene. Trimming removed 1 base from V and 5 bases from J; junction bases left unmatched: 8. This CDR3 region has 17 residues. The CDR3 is CASSQAPPTSGSETQYF. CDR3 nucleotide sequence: TGCGCCAGCAGCCAAGCCCCCCCGACTAGCGGGAGTGAGACCCAGTACTTC.

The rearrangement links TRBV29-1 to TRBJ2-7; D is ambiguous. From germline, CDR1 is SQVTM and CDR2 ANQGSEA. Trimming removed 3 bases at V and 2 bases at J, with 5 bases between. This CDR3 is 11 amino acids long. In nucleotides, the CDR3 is TGCAGCGTTGATGGCACCTACGAGCAGTACTTC. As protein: CSVDGTYEQYF.

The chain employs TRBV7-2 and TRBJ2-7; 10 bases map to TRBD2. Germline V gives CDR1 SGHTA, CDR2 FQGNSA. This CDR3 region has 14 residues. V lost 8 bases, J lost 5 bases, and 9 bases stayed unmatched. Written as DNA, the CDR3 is TGTGCCAGCGAGGCGACTAGCGGGTCCAACGAGCAGTACTTC. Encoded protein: CASEATSGSNEQYF.

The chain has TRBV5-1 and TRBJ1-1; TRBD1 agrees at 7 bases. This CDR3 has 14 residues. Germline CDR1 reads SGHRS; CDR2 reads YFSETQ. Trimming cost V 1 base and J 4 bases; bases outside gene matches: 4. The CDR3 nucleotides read TGCGCCAGCAGCTTGACAGGGGCGAGCACTGAAGCTTTCTTT. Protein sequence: CASSLTGASTEAFF.

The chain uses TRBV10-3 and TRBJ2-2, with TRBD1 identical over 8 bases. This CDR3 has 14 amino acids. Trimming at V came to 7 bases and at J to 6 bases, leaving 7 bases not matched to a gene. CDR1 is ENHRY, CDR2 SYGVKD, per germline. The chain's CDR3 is CAITRTGIPGELFF. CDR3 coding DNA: TGTGCCATCACTAGGACAGGGATCCCCGGGGAGCTGTTTTTT.

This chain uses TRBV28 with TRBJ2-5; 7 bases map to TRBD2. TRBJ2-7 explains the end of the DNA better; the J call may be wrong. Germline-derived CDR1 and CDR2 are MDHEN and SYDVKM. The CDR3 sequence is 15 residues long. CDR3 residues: CASSSPGREYGEQYF. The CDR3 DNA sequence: TGTGCCAGCAGTTCTCCTGGGCGGGAGTATGGCGAGCAGTACTTC.

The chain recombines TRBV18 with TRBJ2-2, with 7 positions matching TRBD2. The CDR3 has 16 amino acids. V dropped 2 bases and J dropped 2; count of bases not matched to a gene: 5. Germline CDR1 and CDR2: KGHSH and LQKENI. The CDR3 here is CASSPELAVNTGELFF. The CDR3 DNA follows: TGTGCCAGCTCACCAGAGCTAGCGGTTAACACCGGGGAGCTGTTTTTT.

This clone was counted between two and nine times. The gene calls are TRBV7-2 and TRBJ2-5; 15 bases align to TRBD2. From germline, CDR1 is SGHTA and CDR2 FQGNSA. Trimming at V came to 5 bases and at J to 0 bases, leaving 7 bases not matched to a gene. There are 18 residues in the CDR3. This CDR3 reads CASSPWTSGRGYQETQYF. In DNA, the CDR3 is TGTGCCAGCAGCCCCTGGACTAGCGGGAGGGGATACCAAGAGACCCAGTACTTC.

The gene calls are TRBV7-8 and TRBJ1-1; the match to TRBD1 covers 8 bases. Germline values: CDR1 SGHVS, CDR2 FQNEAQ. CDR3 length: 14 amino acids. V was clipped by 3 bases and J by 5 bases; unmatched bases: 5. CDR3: CASSFLDRGTEAFF. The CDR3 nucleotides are TGTGCCAGCAGCTTCCTCGACAGGGGAACTGAAGCTTTCTTT.

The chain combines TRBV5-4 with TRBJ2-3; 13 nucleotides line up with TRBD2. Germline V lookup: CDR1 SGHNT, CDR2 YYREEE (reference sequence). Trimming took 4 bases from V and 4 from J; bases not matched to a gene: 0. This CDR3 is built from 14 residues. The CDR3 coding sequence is TGTGCCAGCAGCACTAGCGGGAGGGCAGATACGCAGTATTTT. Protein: CASSTSGRADTQYF.

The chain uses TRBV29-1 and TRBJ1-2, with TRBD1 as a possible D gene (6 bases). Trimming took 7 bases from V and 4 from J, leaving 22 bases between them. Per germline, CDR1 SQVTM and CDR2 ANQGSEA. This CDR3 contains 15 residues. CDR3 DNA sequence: TGCAGCGCCGACGGGACATTTGAGGACGTCTATGGCTACACCTTC. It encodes CSADGTFEDVYGYTF.

In DNA form, the CDR3 reads TGTGCCAGCAGCTTAGAGAGGACAGATACGCAGTATTTT. It is translated as CASSLERTDTQYF. The J gene is TRBJ2-3, the V gene TRBV7-6; D is uncertain. CDR3 length: 13 residues. Trimming cost V 1 base and J 3 bases, with 5 bases left between them. The germline V gene has CDR1 SGHVS and CDR2 FNYEAQ.

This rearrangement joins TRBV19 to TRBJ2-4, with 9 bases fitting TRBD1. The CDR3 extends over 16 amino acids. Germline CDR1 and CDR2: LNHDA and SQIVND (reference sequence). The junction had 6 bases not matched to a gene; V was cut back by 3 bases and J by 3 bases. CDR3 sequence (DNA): TGTGCCAGTAGTATGGACGGGGGACAGGGCAAAAACATTCAGTACTTC. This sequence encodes CASSMDGGQGKNIQYF.

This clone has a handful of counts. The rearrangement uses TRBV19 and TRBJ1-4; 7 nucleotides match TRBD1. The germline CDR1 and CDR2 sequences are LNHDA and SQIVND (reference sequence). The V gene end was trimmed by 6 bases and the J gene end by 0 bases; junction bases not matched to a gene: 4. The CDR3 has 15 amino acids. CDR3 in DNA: TGTGCCAGTAGCCCGGGACAGTCAACTAATGAAAAACTGTTTTTT. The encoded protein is CASSPGQSTNEKLFF.

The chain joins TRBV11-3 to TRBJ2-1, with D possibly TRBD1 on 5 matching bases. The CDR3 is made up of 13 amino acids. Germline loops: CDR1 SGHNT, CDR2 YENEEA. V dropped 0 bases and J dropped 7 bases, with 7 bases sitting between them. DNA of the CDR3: TGTGCCAGCAGCTTAGAAGGGGCGAATGAGCAGTTCTTC. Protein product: CASSLEGANEQFF.

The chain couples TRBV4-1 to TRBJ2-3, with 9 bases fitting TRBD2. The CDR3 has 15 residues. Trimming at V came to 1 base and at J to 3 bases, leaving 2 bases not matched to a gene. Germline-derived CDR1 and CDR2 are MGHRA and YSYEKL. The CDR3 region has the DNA TGCGCCAGCAGCCAAGCTGCGGGAGGGACAGATACGCAGTATTTT. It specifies CASSQAAGGTDTQYF.

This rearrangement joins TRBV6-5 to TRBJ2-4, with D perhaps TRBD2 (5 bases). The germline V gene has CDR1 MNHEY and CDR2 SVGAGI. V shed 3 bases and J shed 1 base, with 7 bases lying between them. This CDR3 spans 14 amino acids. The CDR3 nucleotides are TGTGCCAGCAGTTATCCGGGGGCCAAAAACATTCAGTACTTC. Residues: CASSYPGAKNIQYF.

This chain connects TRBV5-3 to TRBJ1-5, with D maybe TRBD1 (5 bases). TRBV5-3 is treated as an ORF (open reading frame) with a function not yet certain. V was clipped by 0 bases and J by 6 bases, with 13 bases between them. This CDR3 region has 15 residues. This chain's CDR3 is CARSLARTCGQPQHF. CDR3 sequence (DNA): TGTGCCAGAAGCTTGGCGAGGACATGTGGTCAGCCCCAGCATTTT.

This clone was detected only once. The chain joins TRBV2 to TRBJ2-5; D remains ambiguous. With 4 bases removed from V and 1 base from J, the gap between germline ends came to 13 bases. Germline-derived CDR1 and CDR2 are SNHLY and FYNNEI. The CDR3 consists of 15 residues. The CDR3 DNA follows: TGTGCCAGCAGTGTCACCCCAGGATCCCAAGAGACCCAGTACTTC. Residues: CASSVTPGSQETQYF.

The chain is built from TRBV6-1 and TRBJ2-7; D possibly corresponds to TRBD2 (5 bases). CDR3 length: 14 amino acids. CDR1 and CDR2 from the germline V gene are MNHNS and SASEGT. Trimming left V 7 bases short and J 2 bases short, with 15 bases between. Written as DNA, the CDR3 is TGTGCCAGCATACTATCTGGGAGAACCTACGAGCAGTACTTC. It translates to CASILSGRTYEQYF.

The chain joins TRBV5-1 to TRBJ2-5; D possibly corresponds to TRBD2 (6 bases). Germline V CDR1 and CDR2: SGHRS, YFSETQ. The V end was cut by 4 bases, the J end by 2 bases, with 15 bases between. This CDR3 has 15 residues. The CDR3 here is CASSPGLLLQETQYF. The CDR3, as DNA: TGCGCCAGCAGCCCGGGACTTTTACTTCAAGAGACCCAGTACTTC.

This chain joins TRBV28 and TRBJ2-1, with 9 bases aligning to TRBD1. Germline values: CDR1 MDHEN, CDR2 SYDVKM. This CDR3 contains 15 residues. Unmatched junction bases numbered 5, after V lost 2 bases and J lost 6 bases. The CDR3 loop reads CASSLRTGVVNEQFF. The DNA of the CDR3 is TGTGCCAGCAGTTTAAGGACAGGGGTTGTCAATGAGCAGTTCTTC.

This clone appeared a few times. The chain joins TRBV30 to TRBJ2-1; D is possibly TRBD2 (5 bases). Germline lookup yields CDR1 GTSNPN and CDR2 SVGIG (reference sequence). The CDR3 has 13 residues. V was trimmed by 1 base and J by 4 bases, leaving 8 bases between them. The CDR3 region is CAWSAPGYNEQFF. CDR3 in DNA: TGTGCCTGGAGTGCTCCGGGGTACAATGAGCAGTTCTTC.